This T cell receptor beta chain was documented in a study of blood T cell repertoires in COVID-19. Study background: Researchers got acute and convalescent COVID-19 samples from the United States, Italy and Spain. T cells, B-cell-depleted T cells, or PBMCs provided the cDNA or gDNA that served as material.

V trimming: 0 bases; J trimming: 7 bases; junction bases outside the gene matches: 5. Germline CDR1 and CDR2: SGHKS and YYEKEE (reference sequence). The CDR3 is 15 amino acids. Original handling: By means of reference gene primer amplification, nucleated cell counts were estimated. Libraries were prepared by immunoSEQ multiplex PCR; TCRdb keeps only in-frame clonotypes and omits some of them. V, J and clone size derive from that table, while D and trimming were established from the DNA sequence. This table holds about 440,000 clones, approximately 90% found once. The sample taken for sequencing was peripheral blood. The chain carries TRBV5-5 and TRBJ1-1, with TRBD1 matching over 11 bases. The sequence was obtained from a woman aged 25 to 45 with acute or convalescent COVID-19. The CDR3 protein is CASSLGTGGVGEAFF. The CDR3 DNA reads TGTGCCAGCAGCTTGGGGACAGGGGGCGTTGGTGAAGCTTTCTTT.